The 14 T cell receptor beta chains below come from one sample, sequenced in a study of blood T cells in healthy people across ages (dated by TCRdb to the mid-2010s). Library construction relied on 5' RACE. The data were produced on an Illumina HiSeq 2500. The second PCR ran for about 6 to 11 cycles and used a J-beta primer mix along with a sample-barcoded 5' primer. TCRdb took the public reads, trimmed them with fastp at Q25, ran MiXCR for clone calling and kept in-frame beta chains. One record per CDR3 amino acid sequence lists the most common genes and DNA. This sample has about 1.6 million distinct CDR3 sequences in its table, and about 35% of those were observed once. The top ten clones comprise around 11% of the sample. Sequenced input: blood. All receptors derive from a woman in her 30s in good health.

This clonotype was seen a handful of times. The genes are TRBV3-1 and TRBJ2-4; D remains unclear. The CDR3 loop spans 17 amino acids. The V gene lost 0 bases and the J gene lost 0 bases, with 12 bases spanning the gap. The V gene's germline CDR1 is LGHDT and CDR2 YNNKEL (reference sequence). CDR3 loop: CASSQDGSFLAKNIQYF. The DNA for the CDR3 is TGTGCCAGCAGCCAAGACGGCAGCTTTCTAGCCAAAAACATTCAGTACTTC. Combining the CDR3 with reference TRBV3-1 and TRBJ2-4 gives the whole variable domain DTAVSQTPKYLVTQMGNDKSIKCEQNLGHDTMYWYKQDSKKFLKIMFSYNNKELIINETVPNRFSPKSPDKAHLNLHINSLELGDSAVYFCASSQDGSFLAKNIQYFGAGTRLSVL.

The V call is TRBV27, the J call TRBJ2-1; 10 bases agree with TRBD2. This CDR3 contains 18 residues. CDR1 and CDR2 from the germline V gene are MNHEY and SMNVEV (reference sequence). J was trimmed by 2 bases and V by 6 bases; bases with no gene match: 13. In DNA, the CDR3 is TGTGCCAGCAGCTGGACTAGCGGAAACGAGAAAGCCTACAATGAGCAGTTCTTC. Translation: CASSWTSGNEKAYNEQFF.

The V gene is TRBV27, the J gene TRBJ2-1; 13 bases are shared with TRBD2. Germline lookup yields CDR1 MNHEY and CDR2 SMNVEV (reference sequence). Trimming removed 4 bases from V and 9 bases from J; junction bases left unmatched: 9. This CDR3 is built from 16 residues. CDR3 region: CASSSPGLAGRFEQFF. In nucleotides, the CDR3 is TGTGCCAGCAGTTCTCCGGGACTAGCGGGAAGGTTTGAGCAGTTCTTC.

This clonotype was observed a handful of times. The V call is TRBV9, the J call TRBJ2-3; possible D gene TRBD2, 6 bases. V was shortened by 4 bases and J by 4 bases, with 19 bases between the two germline ends. The germline CDR1 and CDR2 sequences are SGDLS and YYNGEE. The CDR3 contains 16 residues. CDR3 nucleotides: TGTGCCAGCAGCCTAGCCGCGGGATTACTGGCAGATACGCAGTATTTT. Protein sequence: CASSLAAGLLADTQYF.

This clonotype has a handful of counts. At one boundary the junction diverges from the germline segment, which might be a read error. This chain uses TRBV29-1 with TRBJ2-1; no clear D gene. Germline V gene lookup returns CDR1 SQVTM and CDR2 ANQGSEA. The CDR3 is made up of 12 amino acids. For the CDR3, the DNA is TGCGGCGTTGTACGGTACTACAATGAGCAGTTCTTC. Protein: CGVVRYYNEQFF.

The gene calls are TRBV3-1 and TRBJ1-2, with unresolved D. The CDR3 loop spans 13 amino acids. Looked up from germline, CDR1 is LGHDT and CDR2 is YNNKEL (reference sequence). Trimming removed 7 bases from V and 8 bases from J, with 17 bases in between. CDR3 sequence (DNA): TGTGCCAGCACCCTAGGGCCTTGGGGAGGCTACACCTTC. Protein sequence: CASTLGPWGGYTF.

The chain joins TRBV27 to TRBJ1-6; D gene uncertain. Trimming stripped 4 bases from V and 7 bases from J, with 11 bases between. This CDR3 has 14 residues. Per germline, CDR1 MNHEY and CDR2 SMNVEV (reference sequence). DNA for the CDR3: TGTGCCAGCAGTTCGACGGGTTTGAATTCACCCCTCCACTTT. Translating gives CASSSTGLNSPLHF.

The J gene is TRBJ1-1, the V gene TRBV3-1, with unresolved D. Between the trimmed V and J ends, which lost 6 bases and 5 bases, there was a span of 13 bases. The germline V gene has CDR1 LGHDT and CDR2 YNNKEL (reference sequence). CDR3 length equals 13 residues. In DNA form, the CDR3 reads TGTGCCAGCAGTAGCCTGCGGCGTACTGAAGCTTTCTTT. This codes for CASSSLRRTEAFF.

The chain is built from TRBV10-3 and TRBJ2-1; D is tentatively TRBD1 or TRBD2 (6 bases each). CDR3 length equals 17 residues. V lost 0 bases, J lost 4 bases, and 16 bases lay in between. Germline CDR1 and CDR2: ENHRY and SYGVKD. This CDR3 reads CAISESNPGAGYNEQFF. The CDR3 DNA sequence: TGTGCCATCAGTGAGTCGAATCCGGGGGCGGGATACAATGAGCAGTTCTTC.

This clonotype showed up just a few times. The chain employs TRBV6-1 and TRBJ2-4; TRBD1 matches 7 bases. Trimming at V came to 5 bases and at J to 8 bases, leaving 6 bases not matched to a gene. The CDR3 sequence is 13 residues long. Germline lookup yields CDR1 MNHNS and CDR2 SASEGT. The CDR3 nucleotides read TGTGCCAGCAGTCTTCAGGGGGTACACATTCAGTACTTC. Its protein is CASSLQGVHIQYF.

This clonotype appeared a few times. The rearrangement links TRBV20-1 to TRBJ2-3, with D perhaps matching TRBD1 or TRBD2 (5 bases each). Germline V CDR1 and CDR2: DFQATT, SNEGSKA (reference sequence). Trimming left V 5 bases short and J 0 bases short, with 12 bases between. CDR3 length equals 14 residues. The CDR3 reads CSASPWGSTDTQYF. The CDR3 DNA is TGCAGTGCTTCCCCGTGGGGGAGCACAGATACGCAGTATTTT.

This clonotype was seen a handful of times. The genes are TRBV25-1 and TRBJ2-7, with D possibly being TRBD1 (5 bases). V was cut by 1 base and J by 4 bases, with 20 bases left in between. The CDR3 extends over 17 amino acids. Germline loops: CDR1 MGHDK, CDR2 SYGVNS. DNA of the CDR3: TGTGCCAGCAGTGAATCTTTGGGGCTGCGTCGTGGGTACGAGCAGTACTTC. It is translated as CASSESLGLRRGYEQYF.

The chain links TRBV4-1 to TRBJ2-3; 7 bases fit TRBD2. The CDR3 is 17 residues long. The V gene's germline CDR1 is MGHRA and CDR2 YSYEKL. Losses at the gene ends were 1 base for V and 1 base for J; bases not matched to a gene: 8. The CDR3 here is CASSQVGLAVGTDTQYF. The DNA of the CDR3 is TGCGCCAGCAGCCAAGTAGGGCTAGCGGTAGGCACAGATACGCAGTATTTT.

This clonotype has a handful of counts. The chain is built from TRBV5-1 and TRBJ2-7; either TRBD1 or TRBD2 may fit D (5 bases each). This CDR3 is 14 amino acids long. V was trimmed by 0 bases and J by 1 base, leaving 8 bases between them. Germline-derived CDR1 and CDR2 are SGHRS and YFSETQ. The CDR3 sequence is CASSLGDQSYEQYF. The CDR3 coding sequence is TGCGCCAGCAGCTTGGGGGACCAATCCTACGAGCAGTACTTC.